This T cell receptor beta chain appears in the sequencing data of a study of CD8 T cells in ankylosing spondylitis. Study outcomes and limitations: Some of these motif variants have turned up before, in reports on reactive arthritis synovial fluid and blood. Disease-associated clonotypes exhibited CD8+ identity and were relatively infrequent in peripheral blood.

With respect to this clonotype: Its antigen is undetermined.

In making TCR beta libraries, quantitative 5'-RACE with molecular barcodes was used. MiXCR, applied by TCRdb to the 5' RACE reads, yields one record per CDR3 protein. Among around 150,000 distinct CDR3 sequences listed, under 55% were seen once. V lost 6 bases and J 2 bases, leaving 20 bases between the germline ends. The CDR3 length is 16 residues. The receptor was isolated from a male donor with ankylosing spondylitis. Sequences were obtained from synovial fluid, either unsorted or a sorted T cell fraction (not recorded which). V usage is TRBV12-3 or TRBV12-4 and J usage is TRBJ2-7; D is perhaps TRBD1 or TRBD2 (5 bases each). This CDR3 reads CASRRWGIIPTYEQYF. The CDR3 coding sequence is TGTGCCAGCAGACGGTGGGGGATTATCCCAACCTACGAGCAGTACTTC.